This T cell receptor (beta chain) was obtained from a study of early T cells in non-severe SARS-CoV-2 infection. Unique molecular identifiers were affixed to single, distinct cDNA molecules. TCRdb independently ran MiXCR on the 5' RACE reads; one entry per CDR3 protein. The table has around 40,000 distinct CDR3 sequences, around 6.5% seen once; the top ten hold under 5.5%. The CDR3 extends over 11 amino acids. Germline CDR1 and CDR2: MDHEN and SYDVKM. V gave up 11 bases and J gave up 5 bases, with 12 bases separating them. This chain links TRBV28 with TRBJ1-2; D gene unclear. The sample taken for sequencing was whole blood. The sequence derives from an adult who was a healthcare worker with PCR-confirmed SARS-CoV-2 infection or an uninfected control (not recorded which). The CDR3 sequence is CASSDLYGYTF. DNA for the CDR3: TGTGCCTCCAGCGACCTTTATGGCTACACCTTC.